This T cell receptor beta chain emerged from a study of CD8+CD57+ T cells in acquired aplastic anemia. Turning to this clonotype: What it recognizes is unknown.

Sequenced patients had shown CD8+CD57+ cell expansion by flow cytometry. Receipt of therapy had not occurred in any patient by the time of blood sampling. The TCR beta profiling, which covered VDJ combination and CDR3 sequence, was carried out using genomic DNA as the template. MiXCR was run by TCRdb on the reads, yielding one entry per CDR3 protein. Of under 200,000 distinct CDR3 sequences in the sample, approximately 52% were seen once. Findings and limits, study-wide: Under 35 was the count of CD8+ CDR3 sequences that patients shared with controls.

Germline CDR1 reads LNHDA; CDR2 reads SQIVND (reference sequence). The CDR3 has 15 amino acids. Trimming stripped 4 bases from V and 2 bases from J, with 14 bases between. This TCR was sampled from a human donor with aplastic anemia. The sample was sorted CD4+, CD8+, or CD8+CD57+ T cells (not recorded which) from PBMCs. The chain joins TRBV19 to TRBJ1-1, with D perhaps matching TRBD1 (6 bases). The CDR3 sequence is CASSTITGTNTEAFF. The CDR3 coding sequence is TGTGCCAGTAGTACGATTACAGGGACTAACACTGAAGCTTTCTTT.